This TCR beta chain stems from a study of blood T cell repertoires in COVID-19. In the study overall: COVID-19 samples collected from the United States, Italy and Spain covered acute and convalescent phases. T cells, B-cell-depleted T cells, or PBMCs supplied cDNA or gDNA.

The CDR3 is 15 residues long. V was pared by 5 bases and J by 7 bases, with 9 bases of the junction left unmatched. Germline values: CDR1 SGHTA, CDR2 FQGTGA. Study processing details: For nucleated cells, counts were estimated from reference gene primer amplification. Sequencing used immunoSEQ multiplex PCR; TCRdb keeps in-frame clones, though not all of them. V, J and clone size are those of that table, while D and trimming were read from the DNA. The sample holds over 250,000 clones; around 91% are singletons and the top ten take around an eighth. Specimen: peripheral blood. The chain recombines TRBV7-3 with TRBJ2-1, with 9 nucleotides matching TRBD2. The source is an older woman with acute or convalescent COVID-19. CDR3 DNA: TGTGCCAGCAGCGCGGGGACTAGCTGGGGAAATGAGCAGTTCTTC. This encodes CASSAGTSWGNEQFF.